The rows below give T cell receptor beta chains drawn from one sample of a study of blood T cell repertoires in COVID-19. Here immunoSEQ multiplex PCR was the method, and the copy in TCRdb shows in-frame clones only, minus some. The sample gives tens of thousands of clones, 83% of which show up once; around 38% is in the top ten. The source material was peripheral blood. The source is a man aged 80 or over with acute or convalescent COVID-19. Each CDR3 is given with its conserved first and last residue. A D gene is named only where the DNA matches it firmly.

V gene	J gene	D gene	CDR3 protein	CDR3 DNA
TRBV5-4	TRBJ2-2	TRBD1	CASSLQGRRVTGELFF	TGTGCCAGCAGCTTACAGGGGCGACGGGTCACCGGGGAGCTGTTTTTT
TRBV29-1	TRBJ1-1	TRBD1	CSGGGQLNTEAFF	TGCAGCGGGGGGGGACAGTTGAACACTGAAGCTTTCTTT
TRBV18	TRBJ2-1	TRBD2	CASSPRLAVAYNEQFF	TGTGCCAGCTCACCAAGACTAGCCGTCGCCTACAATGAGCAGTTCTTC
TRBV7-3	TRBJ2-2	.	CASSLSTGELFF	TGTGCCAGCAGCTTGAGCACCGGGGAGCTGTTTTTT
TRBV6-2/TRBV6-3	TRBJ2-5	TRBD2	CASSIGLAAYQETQYF	TGTGCCAGCAGTATCGGTCTAGCGGCGTACCAAGAGACCCAGTACTTC
TRBV7-2	TRBJ1-1	.	CASSFQGLMNTEAFF	TGTGCCAGCAGCTTTCAGGGTCTAATGAACACTGAAGCTTTCTTT
TRBV25-1	TRBJ1-5	.	CASSSTGSNQPQHF	TGTGCCAGCAGTTCTACAGGGTCAAATCAGCCCCAGCATTTT
TRBV4-3	TRBJ2-3	.	CASSQDSGLASSTDTQYF	TGCGCCAGCAGCCAAGATAGCGGTCTAGCGTCTAGCACAGATACGCAGTATTTT
TRBV7-3	TRBJ2-7	.	CASSRSGLSSYEQYF	TGTGCCAGCAGCCGCAGCGGGCTGAGCTCCTACGAGCAGTACTTC
TRBV4-1	TRBJ2-1	TRBD2	CASSQYGLDPEQFF	TGCGCCAGCAGCCAATACGGACTAGACCCCGAGCAGTTCTTC